This TCR beta chain was captured in a study of radiotherapy plus CTLA-4 blockade in lung cancer. Turning to the study itself: For approximately 19% of patients, objective responses occurred, and 30% to 35% had disease control.

Chemo-refractory metastatic non-small-cell lung cancer patients underwent focal radiation alongside CTLA-4 blockade with ipilimumab. Concerning this clone: Its target is unknown.

Study-wide points: Early clonal dynamics of blood T cells, together with interferon-beta, were reported as the best response predictor.

V lost 5 bases and J lost 6, with 9 bases in between. Germline lookup yields CDR1 SNHLY and CDR2 FYNNEI. This CDR3 spans 12 amino acids. Generated by immunoSEQ multiplex PCR, the TCRdb table keeps only in-frame clones and is missing some. This sample has roughly 42,000 clones; roughly 60% occur once, and the top ten carry around a sixth. The clonotype originates from a human donor with non-small cell lung cancer who had a partial response to radiotherapy plus ipilimumab. The specimen comprised peripheral blood, sampled from a patient treated with radiotherapy plus ipilimumab. This rearrangement joins TRBV2 to TRBJ2-3; weak D call: TRBD1 (5 bases). CDR3 DNA: TGTGCCAGCAGTTGGCAGGGTGATACGCAGTATTTT. This encodes CASSWQGDTQYF.